Following are 3 T cell receptor beta chains from one sample sequenced in a study of T cell changes during pregnancy in multiple sclerosis. Measured with immunoSEQ multiplex PCR; TCRdb has only the in-frame clones, and not every one. This table has around 53,000 clones, 90% appearing once. The sample was CD8+ T cells from peripheral blood mononuclear cells, taken before pregnancy. Receptors originate from a female donor with multiple sclerosis, enrolled in a pregnancy study.

The chain is built from TRBV9 and TRBJ1-4; D not resolved. The CDR3 runs 14 residues. CDR1 and CDR2 from the germline V gene are SGDLS and YYNGEE. V was clipped by 2 bases and J by 2 bases, with 7 bases between them. In DNA, the CDR3 is TGTGCCAGCAGCGTTGGCGGCACTAATGAAAAACTGTTTTTT. Translation gives CASSVGGTNEKLFF.

This chain uses TRBV9 with TRBJ1-1; no firm D call. The CDR3 sequence is 13 residues long. With 4 bases removed from V and 4 bases from J, the gap between germline ends came to 11 bases. Germline CDR1 is SGDLS and CDR2 is YYNGEE. The DNA of the CDR3 is TGTGCCAGCAGCCGCCCGTCGGGCACTGAAGCTTTCTTT. The encoded protein is CASSRPSGTEAFF.

Details on this clone: The junction and the germline gene differ at one end; a read error may be behind it. The chain carries TRBV9 and TRBJ2-7; no reliable D call. Looked up from germline, CDR1 is SGDLS and CDR2 is YYNGEE. This CDR3 has 12 residues. The CDR3: CASSVDNYEQYF. The DNA for the CDR3 is TGTGCCAGCAGCGTCGATAACTACGAACAGTACTTC.